This T cell receptor (beta chain) was observed in a study of CXCR3-negative and CXCR3-positive naive CD8 T cells. Through 5' RACE with UMI labels, the TRB cDNA libraries were prepared. TCRdb processed the 5' RACE reads again and assigns one entry to each CDR3 protein, with no DNA. Its table records approximately 41,000 distinct CDR3 sequences. CDR1 LNHNV and CDR2 YYDKDF come from the germline V gene (reference sequence). The CDR3 has 15 amino acids. The specimen was memory CD8+ T cells from blood. The J gene is TRBJ2-7, the V gene TRBV15; TCRdb's D call, TRBD1, is unchecked because there is no DNA. This sequence originates from a human donor in good health. Some clones in this sample may be carry-over from other donors' samples. CDR3 region: CATSIRQGEGYEQYF.